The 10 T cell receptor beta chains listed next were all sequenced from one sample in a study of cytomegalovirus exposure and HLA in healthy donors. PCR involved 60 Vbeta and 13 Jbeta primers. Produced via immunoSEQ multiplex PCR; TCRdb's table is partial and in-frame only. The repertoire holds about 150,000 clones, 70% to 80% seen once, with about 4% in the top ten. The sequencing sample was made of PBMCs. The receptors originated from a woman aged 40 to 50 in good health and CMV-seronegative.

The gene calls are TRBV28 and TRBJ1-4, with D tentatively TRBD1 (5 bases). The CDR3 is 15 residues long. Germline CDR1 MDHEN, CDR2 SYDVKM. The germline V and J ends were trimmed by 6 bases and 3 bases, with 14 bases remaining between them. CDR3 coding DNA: TGTGCCAGCAGCCTCCTCAGGGTAGCTAATGAAAAACTGTTTTTT. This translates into CASSLLRVANEKLFF.

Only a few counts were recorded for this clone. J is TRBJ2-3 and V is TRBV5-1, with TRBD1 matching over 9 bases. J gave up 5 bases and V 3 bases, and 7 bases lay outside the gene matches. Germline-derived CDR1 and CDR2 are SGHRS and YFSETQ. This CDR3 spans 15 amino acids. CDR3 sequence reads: CASSSNRGPGDTQYF. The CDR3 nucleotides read TGCGCCAGCAGCTCAAACAGGGGGCCGGGAGATACGCAGTATTTT.

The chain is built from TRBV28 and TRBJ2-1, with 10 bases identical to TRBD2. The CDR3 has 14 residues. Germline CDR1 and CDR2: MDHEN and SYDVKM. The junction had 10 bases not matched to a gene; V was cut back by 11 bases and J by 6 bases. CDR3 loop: CALQSGLAVNEQFF. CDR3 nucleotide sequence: TGTGCCCTCCAGAGTGGACTAGCGGTCAATGAGCAGTTCTTC.

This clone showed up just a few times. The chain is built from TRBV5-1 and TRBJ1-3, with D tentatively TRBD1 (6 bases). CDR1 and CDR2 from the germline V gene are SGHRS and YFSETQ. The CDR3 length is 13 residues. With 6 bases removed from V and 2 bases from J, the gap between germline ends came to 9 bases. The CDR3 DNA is TGCGCCAGCAACCCAGGGGCTGGAAACACCATATATTTT. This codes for CASNPGAGNTIYF.

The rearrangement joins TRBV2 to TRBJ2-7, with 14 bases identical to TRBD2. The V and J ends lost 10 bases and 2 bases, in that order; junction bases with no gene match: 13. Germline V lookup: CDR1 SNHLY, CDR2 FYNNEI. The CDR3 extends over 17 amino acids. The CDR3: CATLTGTSGSSPYEQYF. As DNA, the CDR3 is TGTGCCACTCTTACCGGGACTAGCGGGAGCTCTCCCTACGAGCAGTACTTC.

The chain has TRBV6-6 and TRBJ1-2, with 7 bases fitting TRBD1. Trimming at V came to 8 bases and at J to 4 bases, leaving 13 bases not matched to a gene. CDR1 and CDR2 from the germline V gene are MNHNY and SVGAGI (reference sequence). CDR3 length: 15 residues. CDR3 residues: CASAGQVLKPYGYTF. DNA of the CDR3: TGTGCCAGCGCTGGACAGGTTCTTAAACCCTATGGCTACACCTTC.

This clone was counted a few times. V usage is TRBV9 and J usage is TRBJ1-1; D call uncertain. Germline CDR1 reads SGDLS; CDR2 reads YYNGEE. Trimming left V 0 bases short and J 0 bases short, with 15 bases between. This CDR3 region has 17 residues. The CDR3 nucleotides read TGTGCCAGCAGCGTAGACGTCCCTACCGGGGTGAACACTGAAGCTTTCTTT. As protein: CASSVDVPTGVNTEAFF.

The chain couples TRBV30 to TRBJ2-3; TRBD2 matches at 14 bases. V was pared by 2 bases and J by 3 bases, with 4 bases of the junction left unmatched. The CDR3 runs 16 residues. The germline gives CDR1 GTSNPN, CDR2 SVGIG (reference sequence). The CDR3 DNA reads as TGTGCCTGGAGTTCAAGGACTAGCGGGAGGACAGATACGCAGTATTTT. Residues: CAWSSRTSGRTDTQYF.

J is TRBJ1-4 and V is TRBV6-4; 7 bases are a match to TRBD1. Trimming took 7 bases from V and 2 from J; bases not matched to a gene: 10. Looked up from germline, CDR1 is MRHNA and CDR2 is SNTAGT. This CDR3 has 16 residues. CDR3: CASTSHRGATNEKLFF. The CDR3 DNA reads TGTGCCAGCACCTCTCACAGGGGAGCGACTAATGAAAAACTGTTTTTT.

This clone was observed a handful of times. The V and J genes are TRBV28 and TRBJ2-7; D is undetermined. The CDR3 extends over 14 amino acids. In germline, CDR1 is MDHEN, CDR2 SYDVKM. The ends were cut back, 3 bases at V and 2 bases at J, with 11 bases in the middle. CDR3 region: CASSFPTSAYEQYF. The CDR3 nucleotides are TGTGCCAGCAGTTTTCCCACTTCCGCCTACGAGCAGTACTTC.